These 24 T cell receptor beta chains came from one sample sequenced in a study of OX40 agonist ivuxolimab in advanced cancers. Produced via immunoSEQ multiplex PCR; TCRdb's table is partial and in-frame only. The sample lists around 110,000 clones; about 91% were seen once. The sequenced sample was CD4+ or CD8+ T cells sorted from blood, obtained in a trial of the OX40 agonist ivuxolimab. The receptor source for this set is an adult with an advanced solid tumor such as melanoma, head and neck, liver or kidney cancer.

The rearrangement uses TRBV5-1 and TRBJ2-7, with 12 nucleotides matching TRBD2. CDR3 length: 15 residues. CDR1 is SGHRS and CDR2 is YFSETQ in the germline V gene. The V and J ends lost 4 bases and 3 bases, in that order; junction bases with no gene match: 5. CDR3 nucleotide sequence: TGCGCCAGCAGCGGCGGACTAGCGGGAATCTACGAGCAGTACTTC. Protein sequence: CASSGGLAGIYEQYF. Supplemented by reference TRBV5-1 and TRBJ2-7, the full variable domain reads KAGVTQTPRYLIKTRGQQVTLSCSPISGHRSVSWYQQTPGQGLQFLFEYFSETQRNKGNFPGRFSGRQFSNSRSEMNVSTLELGDSALYLCASSGGLAGIYEQYFGPGTRLTVT.

The V call is TRBV2, the J call TRBJ2-7, with TRBD2 identical over 13 bases. The CDR3 totals 14 residues. CDR1 and CDR2 (germline): SNHLY, FYNNEI. V was pared by 6 bases and J by 4 bases, with 3 bases of the junction left unmatched. CDR3 bases: TGTGCCAGCAGGCCGGGACTAGCGGGGTACGAGCAGTACTTC. Amino acid sequence: CASRPGLAGYEQYF.

V usage is TRBV5-4 and J usage is TRBJ2-7; 9 bases agree with TRBD1. The CDR3 is made up of 16 amino acids. The germline gives CDR1 SGHNT, CDR2 YYREEE (reference sequence). V shed 0 bases, J shed 2 bases, and the junction held 6 bases outside the gene matches. CDR3 nucleotide sequence: TGTGCCAGCAGCTTGGCCGGAGGACAGGGGACCTACGAGCAGTACTTC. Translation: CASSLAGGQGTYEQYF.

The chain is built from TRBV2 and TRBJ2-5; 7 positions match TRBD1. The assigned J gene may be wrong: the sequence end matches TRBJ2-7 better. The CDR3 extends over 17 amino acids. Germline V gene sequence: CDR1 SNHLY, CDR2 FYNNEI. The chain's CDR3 is CASSAPRGQEFSYEQYF. In DNA form, the CDR3 reads TGTGCCAGCAGTGCACCCCGCGGACAGGAGTTCTCCTACGAGCAGTACTTC.

V gene TRBV5-4 combines with J gene TRBJ1-3; D remains unclear. Germline loops: CDR1 SGHNT, CDR2 YYREEE (reference sequence). The CDR3 sequence is 14 residues long. Trimming removed 0 bases at V and 0 bases at J, with 4 bases between. CDR3 in DNA: TGTGCCAGCAGCTTGGGTCCCTCTGGAAACACCATATATTTT. Amino acid sequence: CASSLGPSGNTIYF.

The V and J genes are TRBV7-6 and TRBJ2-5; no definite D call. Trimming shortened V by 2 bases and J by 9 bases, and 7 bases separated the two germline ends. The CDR3 is 11 amino acids. Germline V lookup: CDR1 SGHVS, CDR2 FNYEAQ. In DNA form, the CDR3 reads TGTGCCAGCAGCTTAAAAACCCCCCAGTACTTC. Translated, it gives CASSLKTPQYF.

V gene TRBV28 combines with J gene TRBJ2-3; 8 nucleotides match TRBD2. Germline assignment: CDR1 MDHEN and CDR2 SYDVKM. J was trimmed by 4 bases and V by 6 bases; bases with no gene match: 9. There are 15 residues in the CDR3. The CDR3 DNA is TGTGCCAGCAGCTTAGCGGGAACGCAGGCAGATACGCAGTATTTT. Translated: CASSLAGTQADTQYF.

This clone has just one count. The chain is built from TRBV9 and TRBJ2-2; tentatively, D is TRBD1 or TRBD2 (5 bases each). From germline, CDR1 is SGDLS and CDR2 YYNGEE. The CDR3 has 16 residues. Trimming left V 2 bases short and J 6 bases short, with 17 bases between. The CDR3: CASSVRLGTPAGELFF. The CDR3 nucleotides read TGTGCCAGCAGCGTGAGACTTGGGACGCCCGCCGGGGAGCTGTTTTTT.

V gene TRBV28 combines with J gene TRBJ2-1; 14 bases align to TRBD2. This CDR3 contains 15 residues. Looked up from germline, CDR1 is MDHEN and CDR2 is SYDVKM. V shed 7 bases, J shed 7 bases, and the junction held 6 bases outside the gene matches. Here the CDR3 DNA reads TGTGCCAGCACTCCCGGACTAGCGGGAGGTAATGAGCAGTTCTTC. Encoded protein: CASTPGLAGGNEQFF. The variable domain in full, completed from reference TRBV28 and TRBJ2-1, reads DVKVTQSSRYLVKRTGEKVFLECVQDMDHENMFWYRQDPGLGLRLIYFSYDVKMKEKGDIPEGYSVSREKKERFSLILESASTNQTSMYLCASTPGLAGGNEQFFGPGTRLTVL.

The gene calls are TRBV21-1 and TRBJ2-2. TRBV21-1 is a pseudogene. The CDR3 consists of 18 residues. CDR3 residues: CASSKADQFFLSTGELFF. The CDR3 bases are TGTGCCAGCAGCAAAGCGGACCAGTTCTTCCTCTCCACCGGGGAGCTGTTTTTT.

This clone has only one observation. The genes are TRBV6-6 and TRBJ1-3; the D gene is possibly TRBD1 (6 bases). CDR3 length: 14 amino acids. Germline V gene data show CDR1 as MNHNY and CDR2 as SVGAGI (reference sequence). The V gene lost 11 bases and the J gene lost 0 bases, with 14 bases spanning the gap. The CDR3 here is CAASTGASGNTIYF. CDR3 DNA sequence: TGTGCCGCCTCAACGGGGGCCTCTGGAAACACCATATATTTT.

The chain is built from TRBV29-1 and TRBJ2-3; possible D gene TRBD2, 5 bases. V lost 8 bases and J 1 base, leaving 7 bases between the germline ends. The CDR3 runs 11 residues. Germline loops: CDR1 SQVTM, CDR2 ANQGSEA. The chain's CDR3 is CSLRGTDTQYF. The CDR3 coding sequence is TGCAGCCTGAGGGGCACAGATACGCAGTATTTT.

The chain recombines TRBV4-1 with TRBJ2-3; perhaps TRBD1 as D (6 bases). This CDR3 has 16 amino acids. Trimming removed 0 bases from V and 5 bases from J, with 15 bases in between. Per germline, CDR1 MGHRA and CDR2 YSYEKL. DNA for the CDR3: TGCGCCAGCAGCCAAGAACTCGGCGGCAGGGGAGATACGCAGTATTTT. Protein product: CASSQELGGRGDTQYF.

The V gene is TRBV12-5, the J gene TRBJ1-1, with unresolved D. Trimming cost V 0 bases and J 3 bases, with 8 bases left between them. Germline loops: CDR1 LGHNT, CDR2 FRNRAP. This CDR3 region has 14 residues. CDR3: CASGLVPGDTEAFF. CDR3 DNA sequence: TGTGCTAGTGGTTTGGTACCCGGGGACACTGAAGCTTTCTTT.

The rearrangement uses TRBV9 and TRBJ2-2; weak D call: TRBD2 (9 bases). V gave up 4 bases and J gave up 6 bases, with 22 bases separating them. Germline CDR1 SGDLS, CDR2 YYNGEE. The CDR3 contains 17 residues. The CDR3 DNA follows: TGTGCCAGCAGCCCCCAGGGGGCGGGAGGGCTCGCCGGGGAGCTGTTTTTT. As protein: CASSPQGAGGLAGELFF.

The genes are TRBV29-1 and TRBJ2-5, with D perhaps TRBD2 (7 bases). CDR1 SQVTM and CDR2 ANQGSEA come from the germline V gene. The CDR3 spans 13 residues. Trimming took off 8 bases at V and 3 bases at J, with 16 bases between the two ends. The chain's CDR3 is CSTLGGAEETQYF. The DNA for the CDR3 is TGCAGCACCTTGGGGGGGGCCGAAGAGACCCAGTACTTC.

This chain joins TRBV19 and TRBJ1-2, with 7 bases matching TRBD1. Per the germline V gene, CDR1 is LNHDA and CDR2 is SQIVND (reference sequence). The CDR3 is 12 amino acids. V lost 8 bases and J lost 2; bases outside the gene matches: 2. The CDR3 spells CASLRGNYGYTF. Written as DNA, the CDR3 is TGTGCCAGTCTCAGGGGGAACTATGGCTACACCTTC.

The CDR3 nucleotides read TGTGCCACAGCGACTAGCCGGGACACCGGGGAGCTGTTTTTT. It specifies CATATSRDTGELFF. The chain couples TRBV10-3 to TRBJ2-2; 7 bases match TRBD2. Germline lookup yields CDR1 ENHRY and CDR2 SYGVKD. This CDR3 region has 14 residues. The V segment lost 10 bases and the J segment 3 bases; nucleotides outside the gene matches: 8.

The V gene is TRBV6-1, the J gene TRBJ2-7, with D uncertain. This CDR3 contains 14 residues. In germline, CDR1 is MNHNS, CDR2 SASEGT. V lost 6 bases to trimming and J lost 3 bases, with 15 bases between them. The CDR3 sequence: CASSVGRLGYEQYF. The CDR3 nucleotides read TGTGCCAGCAGCGTAGGACGTCTGGGCTACGAGCAGTACTTC.

The chain has TRBV30 and TRBJ1-1, with TRBD1 matching over 7 bases. The V and J ends lost 7 bases and 0 bases, in that order; junction bases with no gene match: 11. Germline V CDR1 and CDR2: GTSNPN, SVGIG (reference sequence). This CDR3 has 15 amino acids. The CDR3 DNA is TGTGCCTTACAGGGGCAGGGAGGGATGAACACTGAAGCTTTCTTT. It encodes CALQGQGGMNTEAFF.

This clone was seen a handful of times. The chain uses TRBV28 and TRBJ1-5, with a possible D match to TRBD1 (5 bases). V was clipped by 5 bases and J by 9 bases, with 17 bases between them. CDR3 length equals 14 residues. CDR1 MDHEN and CDR2 SYDVKM come from the germline V gene. CDR3 sequence: CASSPRGVGGPQHF. In DNA form, the CDR3 reads TGTGCCAGCAGTCCCCGGGGGGTCGGCGGGCCCCAGCATTTT.

The chain carries TRBV5-5 and TRBJ2-7, with a weak D call TRBD2 (7 bases). The length of the CDR3 is 14 residues. Trimming removed 2 bases from V and 5 bases from J, with 14 bases in between. Looked up from germline, CDR1 is SGHKS and CDR2 is YYEKEE (reference sequence). CDR3 bases: TGTGCCAGCAGCTTTGGGGGGGCCCTGAACGAGCAGTACTTC. Translating gives CASSFGGALNEQYF.

The gene calls are TRBV28 and TRBJ1-2, with a weak D call TRBD1 (5 bases). Looked up from germline, CDR1 is MDHEN and CDR2 is SYDVKM. This CDR3 comprises 14 residues. V lost 6 bases and J lost 8, with 19 bases in between. DNA for the CDR3: TGTGCCAGCAGCCCTTATGGCGGGACTCCCGGCTACACCTTC. It translates to CASSPYGGTPGYTF.

The chain has TRBV4-1 and TRBJ1-1; D remains unclear. The V end lost 2 bases, the J end lost 0 bases, and 10 bases lay between the germline ends. From germline, CDR1 is MGHRA and CDR2 YSYEKL. The CDR3 spans 15 residues. CDR3 nucleotide sequence: TGCGCCAGCAGCCAACCCTTCGCTATGAACACTGAAGCTTTCTTT. Translated: CASSQPFAMNTEAFF.